This TCR beta chain was observed in a study of early T cells in non-severe SARS-CoV-2 infection. Regarding the study as a whole: Private and CD4 specificities were missed by VDJdb matching, which favored anti-spike CD8 responses.

This clonotype was counted a few times. Antigen specificity is unknown. Trimming shortened V by 0 bases and J by 4 bases, and 6 bases separated the two germline ends. There are 14 residues in the CDR3. Germline CDR1 LGHNA, CDR2 YSLEER. One entry per CDR3 protein results from TCRdb running MiXCR on the 5' RACE reads. The data hold some 80,000 distinct CDR3 sequences, with 12% observed a single time. Sample: whole blood, taken at baseline. The receptor was isolated from an adult who was a healthcare worker with PCR-confirmed SARS-CoV-2 infection or an uninfected control (not recorded which). The donor label of this sample is uncertain. The chain has TRBV4-3 and TRBJ1-4; D unresolved. The CDR3 nucleotides are TGCGCCAGCAGCCAAGAGGGGATTAATGAAAAACTGTTTTTT. Amino acids: CASSQEGINEKLFF.